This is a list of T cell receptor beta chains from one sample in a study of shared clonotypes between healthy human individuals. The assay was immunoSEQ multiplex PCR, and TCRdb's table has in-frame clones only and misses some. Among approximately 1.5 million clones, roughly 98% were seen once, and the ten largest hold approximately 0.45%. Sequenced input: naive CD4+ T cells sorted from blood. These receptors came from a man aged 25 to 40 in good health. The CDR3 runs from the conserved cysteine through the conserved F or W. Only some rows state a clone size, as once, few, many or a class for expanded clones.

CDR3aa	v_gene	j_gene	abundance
CASRPLGVGQPQHF	TRBV19	TRBJ1-5	.
CAWSVLLEQFF	TRBV30	TRBJ2-1	once
CSVGGLAGVTDTQYF	TRBV29-1	TRBJ2-3	.
CASSFSTGPYTGELFF	TRBV28	TRBJ2-2	.
CASSFEGGGDEQFF	TRBV19	TRBJ2-1	.
CSGLRGNTEAFF	TRBV29-1	TRBJ1-1	once
CASSGTTGALGGEQYF	TRBV9	TRBJ2-7	once
CSVGDRGRGYTGELFF	TRBV29-1	TRBJ2-2	.
CATSRDKIGTEAFF	TRBV15	TRBJ1-1	.
CATSRVGNGGLNEQFF	TRBV15	TRBJ2-1	.
CASSVLLGEQYF	TRBV6-1	TRBJ2-7	.
CASSLGKISYNEQFF	TRBV11-2	TRBJ2-1	.
CASSLLGNQPQHF	TRBV28	TRBJ1-5	.
CASIQSGSYEQYF	TRBV6-5	TRBJ2-7	.
CASSFGGSRGQYSYEQYF	TRBV13	TRBJ2-7	.
CASILGGTGNTIYF	TRBV2	TRBJ1-3	.
CASSPSAGTKTQYF	TRBV5-4	TRBJ2-5	.
CASSILQGAKAYEQYF	TRBV11-2	TRBJ2-7	.
CASSARGNGNTIYF	TRBV19	TRBJ1-3	.
CASSQGSLVGSYNEQFF	TRBV4-3	TRBJ2-1	.
CSARGANEKLFF	TRBV29-1	TRBJ1-4	.
CASSPAARNTGELFF	TRBV18	TRBJ2-2	.
CASSSPGTGMGGYTF	TRBV6-5	TRBJ1-2	.
CATSRGSITYNEQFF	TRBV15	TRBJ2-1	.
CASSLGRGQATNTGELFF	TRBV7-2	TRBJ2-2	.
CASSFGLAGPSEQYF	TRBV7-9	TRBJ2-7	once
CASSESGGANQPQHF	TRBV6-1	TRBJ1-5	.
CASSGTGGQDTQYF	TRBV10-1	TRBJ2-3	.
CASSSTSGRRETQYF	TRBV5-4	TRBJ2-5	once
CASSLVENPIDGYTF	TRBV7-9	TRBJ1-2	.
CASSRGTGELFF	TRBV5-1	TRBJ2-2	.
CASSDLGEGGYTF	TRBV6-1	TRBJ1-2	.
CASSSSGASSYEQYF	TRBV5-1	TRBJ2-7	.
CASSETSSNEQFF	TRBV5-1	TRBJ2-1	.
CASSLEEIFDRSYGYTF	TRBV7-9	TRBJ1-2	.
CASSKKQGTETQYF	TRBV25-1	TRBJ2-5	.
CASSRDRHSNQPQHF	TRBV5-5	TRBJ1-5	.
CASSPLAGGYQETQYF	TRBV7-9	TRBJ2-5	.
CASSPRTSGSYEQYF	TRBV7-9	TRBJ2-7	.
CASSRTALTDTQYF	TRBV27	TRBJ2-3	.
CASSGTSGTISSSYEQYF	TRBV5-1	TRBJ2-7	once
CASSQGVGGGITYEQYF	TRBV4-1	TRBJ2-7	.